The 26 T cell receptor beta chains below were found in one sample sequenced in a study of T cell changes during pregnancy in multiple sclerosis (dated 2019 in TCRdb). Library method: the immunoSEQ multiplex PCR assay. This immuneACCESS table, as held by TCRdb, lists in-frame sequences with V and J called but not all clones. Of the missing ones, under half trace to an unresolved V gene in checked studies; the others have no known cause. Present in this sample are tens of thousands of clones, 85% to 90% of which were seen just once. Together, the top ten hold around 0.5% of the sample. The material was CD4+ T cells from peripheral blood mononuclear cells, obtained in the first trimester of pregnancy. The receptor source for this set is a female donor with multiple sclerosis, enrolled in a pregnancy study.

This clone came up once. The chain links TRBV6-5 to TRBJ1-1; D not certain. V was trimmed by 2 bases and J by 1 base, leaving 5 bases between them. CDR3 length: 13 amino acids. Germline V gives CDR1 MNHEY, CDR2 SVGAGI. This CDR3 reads CASSYEENTEAFF. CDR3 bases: TGTGCCAGCAGTTACGAGGAGAACACTGAAGCTTTCTTT.

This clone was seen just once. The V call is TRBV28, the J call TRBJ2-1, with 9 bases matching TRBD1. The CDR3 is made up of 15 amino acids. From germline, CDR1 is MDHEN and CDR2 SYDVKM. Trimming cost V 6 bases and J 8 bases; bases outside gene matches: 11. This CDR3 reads CASRLYRDREDEQFF. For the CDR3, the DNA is TGTGCCAGCAGACTCTACCGGGACAGGGAGGATGAGCAGTTCTTC.

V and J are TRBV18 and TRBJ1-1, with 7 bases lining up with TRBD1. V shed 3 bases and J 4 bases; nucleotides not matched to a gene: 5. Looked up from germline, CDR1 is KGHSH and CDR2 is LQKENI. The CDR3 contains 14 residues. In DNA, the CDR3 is TGTGCCAGCTCACCTCAGACAGGGAGCACTGAAGCTTTCTTT. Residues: CASSPQTGSTEAFF.

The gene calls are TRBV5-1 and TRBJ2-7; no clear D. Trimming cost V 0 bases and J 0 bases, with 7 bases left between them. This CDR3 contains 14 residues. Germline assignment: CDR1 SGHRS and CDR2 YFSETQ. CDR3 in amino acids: CASSLVVDSYEQYF. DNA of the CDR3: TGCGCCAGCAGCTTGGTAGTCGACTCCTACGAGCAGTACTTC.

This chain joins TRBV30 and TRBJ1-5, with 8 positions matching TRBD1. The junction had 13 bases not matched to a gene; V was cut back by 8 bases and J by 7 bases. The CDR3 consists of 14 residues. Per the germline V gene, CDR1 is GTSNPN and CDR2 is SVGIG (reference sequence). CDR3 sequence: CALALGQGGQPQHF. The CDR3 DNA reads TGTGCCCTTGCCCTCGGACAGGGCGGCCAGCCCCAGCATTTT.

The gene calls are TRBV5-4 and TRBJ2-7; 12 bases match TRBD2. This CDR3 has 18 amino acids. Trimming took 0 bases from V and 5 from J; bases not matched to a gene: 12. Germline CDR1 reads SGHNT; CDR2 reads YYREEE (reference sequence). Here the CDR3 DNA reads TGTGCCAGCAGCTTGGGGACTAGCGGGAAAGTTCTGTACCACGAGCAGTACTTC. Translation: CASSLGTSGKVLYHEQYF.

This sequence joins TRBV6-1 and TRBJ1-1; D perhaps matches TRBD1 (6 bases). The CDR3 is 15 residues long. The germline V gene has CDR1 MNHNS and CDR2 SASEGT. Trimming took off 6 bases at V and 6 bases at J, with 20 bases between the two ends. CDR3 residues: CASRGAGAGESEAFF. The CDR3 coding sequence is TGTGCCAGCAGGGGGGCGGGGGCAGGGGAATCTGAAGCTTTCTTT.

The CDR3 is CASSGLSGGANVLTF. Written as DNA, the CDR3 is TGTGCCAGCAGCGGCCTAAGTGGTGGGGCCAACGTCCTGACTTTC. The V gene is TRBV9, the J gene TRBJ2-6; D ambiguous. CDR3 length: 15 residues. Germline V gene sequence: CDR1 SGDLS, CDR2 YYNGEE. With 3 bases removed from V and 3 bases from J, the gap between germline ends came to 10 bases. The whole variable domain, remainder taken from reference TRBV9 and TRBJ2-6, is DSGVTQTPKHLITATGQRVTLRCSPRSGDLSVYWYQQSLDQGLQFLIQYYNGEERAKGNILERFSAQQFPDLHSELNLSSLELGDSALYFCASSGLSGGANVLTFGAGSRLTVL.

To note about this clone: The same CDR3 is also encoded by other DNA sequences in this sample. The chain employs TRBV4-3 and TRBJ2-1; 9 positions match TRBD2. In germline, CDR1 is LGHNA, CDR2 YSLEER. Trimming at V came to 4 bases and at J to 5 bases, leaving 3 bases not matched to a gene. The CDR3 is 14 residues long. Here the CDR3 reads CASSRRLADNEQFF. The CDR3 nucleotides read TGCGCCAGCAGCCGAAGACTAGCGGACAATGAGCAGTTCTTC.

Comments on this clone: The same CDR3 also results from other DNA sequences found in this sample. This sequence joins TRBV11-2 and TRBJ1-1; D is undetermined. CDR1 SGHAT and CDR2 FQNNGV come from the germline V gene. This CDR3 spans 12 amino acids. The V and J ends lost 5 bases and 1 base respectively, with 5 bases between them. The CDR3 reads CASSLRNTEAFF. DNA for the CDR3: TGTGCCAGCAGCCTGAGGAACACTGAAGCTTTCTTT.

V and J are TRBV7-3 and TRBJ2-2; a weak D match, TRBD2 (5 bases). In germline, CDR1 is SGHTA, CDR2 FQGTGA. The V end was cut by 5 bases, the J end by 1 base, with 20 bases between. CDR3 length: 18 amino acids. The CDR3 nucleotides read TGTGCCAGCAGCAGAAGCCTGGACTCCTTCTTGAACACCGGGGAGCTGTTTTTT. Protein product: CASSRSLDSFLNTGELFF.

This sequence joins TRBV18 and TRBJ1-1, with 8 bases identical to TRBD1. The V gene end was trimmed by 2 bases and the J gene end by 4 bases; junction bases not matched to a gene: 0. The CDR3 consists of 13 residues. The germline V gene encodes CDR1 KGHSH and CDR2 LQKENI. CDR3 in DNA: TGTGCCAGCTCACCAACAGGGGGCACTGAAGCTTTCTTT. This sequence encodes CASSPTGGTEAFF.

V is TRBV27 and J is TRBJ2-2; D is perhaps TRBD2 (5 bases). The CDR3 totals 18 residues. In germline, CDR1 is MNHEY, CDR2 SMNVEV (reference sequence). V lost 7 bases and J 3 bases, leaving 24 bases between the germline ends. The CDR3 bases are TGTGCCAGCAATTCCCGAGAGGCGGGCAAAGGGTACACCGGGGAGCTGTTTTTT. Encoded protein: CASNSREAGKGYTGELFF.

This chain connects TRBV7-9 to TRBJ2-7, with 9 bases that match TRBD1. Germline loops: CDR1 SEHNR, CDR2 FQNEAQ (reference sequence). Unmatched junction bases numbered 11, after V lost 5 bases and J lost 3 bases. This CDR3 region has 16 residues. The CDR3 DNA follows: TGTGCCAGCAGCATACGGACAGGGGCCTTAGGCTACGAGCAGTACTTC. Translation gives CASSIRTGALGYEQYF. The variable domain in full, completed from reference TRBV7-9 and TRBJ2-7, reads DTGVSQNPRHKITKRGQNVTFRCDPISEHNRLYWYRQTLGQGPEFLTYFQNEAQLEKSRLLSDRFSAERPKGSFSTLEIQRTEQGDSAMYLCASSIRTGALGYEQYFGPGTRLTVT.

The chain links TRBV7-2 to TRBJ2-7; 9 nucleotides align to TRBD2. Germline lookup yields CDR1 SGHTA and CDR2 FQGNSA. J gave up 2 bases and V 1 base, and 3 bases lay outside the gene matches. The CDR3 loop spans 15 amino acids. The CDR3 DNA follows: TGTGCCAGCAGCTTAGAAGGCGGGAGGGCCTACGAGCAGTACTTC. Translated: CASSLEGGRAYEQYF.

The CDR3 nucleotides are TGTGCCACCGGGCGGGGGGCCACTGAAGCTTTCTTT. This sequence encodes CATGRGATEAFF. The rearrangement joins TRBV6-6 to TRBJ1-1, with a tentative D call TRBD1 (6 bases). V was cut by 10 bases and J by 4 bases, with 13 bases left in between. The CDR3 totals 12 residues. Germline values: CDR1 MNHNY, CDR2 SVGAGI (reference sequence).

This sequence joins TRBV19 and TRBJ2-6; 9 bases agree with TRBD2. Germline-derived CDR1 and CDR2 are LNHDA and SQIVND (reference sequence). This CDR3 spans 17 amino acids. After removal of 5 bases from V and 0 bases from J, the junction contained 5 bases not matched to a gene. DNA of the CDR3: TGTGCCAGTAGTGTTCTAGCGGGGATCTCTGGGGCCAACGTCCTGACTTTC. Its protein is CASSVLAGISGANVLTF.

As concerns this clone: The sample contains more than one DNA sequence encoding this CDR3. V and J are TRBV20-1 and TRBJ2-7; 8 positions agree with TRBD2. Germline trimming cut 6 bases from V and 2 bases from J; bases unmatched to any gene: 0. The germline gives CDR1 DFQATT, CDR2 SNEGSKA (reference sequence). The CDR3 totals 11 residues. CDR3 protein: CSAAGAYEQYF. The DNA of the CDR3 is TGCAGTGCAGCGGGGGCCTACGAGCAGTACTTC.

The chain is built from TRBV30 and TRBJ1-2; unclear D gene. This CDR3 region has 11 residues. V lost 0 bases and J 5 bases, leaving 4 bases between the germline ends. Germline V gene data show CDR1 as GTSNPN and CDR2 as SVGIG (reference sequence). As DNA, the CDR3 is TGTGCCTGGAGTGTTAATTATGGCTACACCTTC. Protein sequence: CAWSVNYGYTF.

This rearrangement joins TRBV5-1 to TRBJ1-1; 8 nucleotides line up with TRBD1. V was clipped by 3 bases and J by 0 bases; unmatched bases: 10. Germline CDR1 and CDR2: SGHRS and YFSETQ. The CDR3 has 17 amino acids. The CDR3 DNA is TGCGCCAGCAGCTGGAGCAGGGGGCCTACGATGAACACTGAAGCTTTCTTT. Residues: CASSWSRGPTMNTEAFF.

CDR3: CASSWSGGLNQPQHF. CDR3 in DNA: TGTGCCAGCAGTTGGTCCGGGGGGCTGAATCAGCCCCAGCATTTT. The V gene is TRBV28, the J gene TRBJ1-5, with D possibly TRBD1 on 6 matching bases. This CDR3 has 15 amino acids. CDR1 and CDR2 (germline): MDHEN, SYDVKM. V lost 4 bases and J 4 bases, leaving 14 bases between the germline ends. The variable domain in full, with the rest retrieved from reference TRBV28 and TRBJ1-5, is DVKVTQSSRYLVKRTGEKVFLECVQDMDHENMFWYRQDPGLGLRLIYFSYDVKMKEKGDIPEGYSVSREKKERFSLILESASTNQTSMYLCASSWSGGLNQPQHFGDGTRLSIL.

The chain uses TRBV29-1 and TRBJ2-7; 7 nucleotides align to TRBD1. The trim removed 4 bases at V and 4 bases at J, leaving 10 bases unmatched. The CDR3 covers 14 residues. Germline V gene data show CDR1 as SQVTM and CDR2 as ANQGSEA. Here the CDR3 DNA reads TGCAGCGTTGGGGACCGGGGACAGACTTACGAGCAGTACTTC. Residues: CSVGDRGQTYEQYF.

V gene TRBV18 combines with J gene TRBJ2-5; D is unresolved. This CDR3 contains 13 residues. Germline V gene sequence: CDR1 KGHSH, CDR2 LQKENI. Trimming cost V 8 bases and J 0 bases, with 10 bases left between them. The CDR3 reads CASQPLYQETQYF. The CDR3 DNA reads TGTGCCAGCCAACCCCTATACCAAGAGACCCAGTACTTC.

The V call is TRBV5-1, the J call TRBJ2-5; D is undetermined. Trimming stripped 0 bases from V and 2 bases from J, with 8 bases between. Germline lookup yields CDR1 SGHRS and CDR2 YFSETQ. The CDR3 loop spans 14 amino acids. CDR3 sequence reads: CASSLAGAQETQYF. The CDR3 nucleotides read TGCGCCAGCAGCTTGGCAGGCGCTCAAGAGACCCAGTACTTC.

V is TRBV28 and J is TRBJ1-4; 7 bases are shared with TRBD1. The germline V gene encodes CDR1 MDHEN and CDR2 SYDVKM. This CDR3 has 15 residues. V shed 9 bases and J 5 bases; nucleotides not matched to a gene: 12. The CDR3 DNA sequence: TGTGCCAGTGAACGACAGGGCCTTGTGAATGAAAAACTGTTTTTT. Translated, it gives CASERQGLVNEKLFF.

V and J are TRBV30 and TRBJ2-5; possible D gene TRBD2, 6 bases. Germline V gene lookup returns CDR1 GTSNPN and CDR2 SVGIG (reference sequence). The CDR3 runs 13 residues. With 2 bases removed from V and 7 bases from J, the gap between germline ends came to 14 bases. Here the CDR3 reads CAWSRAGPGTQYF. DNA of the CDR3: TGTGCCTGGAGTAGGGCGGGACCGGGGACCCAGTACTTC.